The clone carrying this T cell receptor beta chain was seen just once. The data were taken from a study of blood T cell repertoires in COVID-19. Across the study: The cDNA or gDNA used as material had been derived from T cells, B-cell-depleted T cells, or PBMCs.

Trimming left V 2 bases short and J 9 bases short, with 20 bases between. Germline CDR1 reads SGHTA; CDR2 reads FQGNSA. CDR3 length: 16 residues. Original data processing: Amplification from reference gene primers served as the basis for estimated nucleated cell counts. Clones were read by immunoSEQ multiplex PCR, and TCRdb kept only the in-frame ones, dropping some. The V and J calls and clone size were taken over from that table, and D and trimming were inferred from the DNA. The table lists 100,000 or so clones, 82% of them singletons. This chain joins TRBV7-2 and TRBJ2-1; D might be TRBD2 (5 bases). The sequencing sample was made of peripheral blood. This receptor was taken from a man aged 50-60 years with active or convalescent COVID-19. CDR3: CASSLMLGLALGEQFF. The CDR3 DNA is TGTGCCAGCAGCTTAATGTTAGGCCTAGCACTCGGTGAGCAGTTCTTC.